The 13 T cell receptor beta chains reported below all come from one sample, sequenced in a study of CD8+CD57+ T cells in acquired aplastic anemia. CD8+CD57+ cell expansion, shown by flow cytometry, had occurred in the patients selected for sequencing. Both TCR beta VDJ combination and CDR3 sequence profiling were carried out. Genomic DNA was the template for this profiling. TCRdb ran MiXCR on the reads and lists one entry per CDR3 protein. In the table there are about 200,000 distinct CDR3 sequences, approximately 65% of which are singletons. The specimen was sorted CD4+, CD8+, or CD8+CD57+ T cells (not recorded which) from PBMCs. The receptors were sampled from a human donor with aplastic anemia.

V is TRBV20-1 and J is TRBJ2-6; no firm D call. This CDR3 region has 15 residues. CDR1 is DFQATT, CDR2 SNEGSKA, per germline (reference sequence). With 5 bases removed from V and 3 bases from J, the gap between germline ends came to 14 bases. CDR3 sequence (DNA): TGCAGTGCTCCCCTCTCGCAGGTTGGGGCCAACGTCCTGACTTTC. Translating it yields CSAPLSQVGANVLTF.

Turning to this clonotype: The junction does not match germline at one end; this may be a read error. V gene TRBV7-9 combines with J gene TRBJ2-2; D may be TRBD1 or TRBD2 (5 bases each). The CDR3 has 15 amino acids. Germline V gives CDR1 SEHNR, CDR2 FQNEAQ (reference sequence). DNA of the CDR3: TGTGCCAGCAGCCACAGGCCGACGGACACCGGGGAGCTATCTTTT. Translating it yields CASSHRPTDTGELSF.

The CDR3 DNA follows: TGCGCCAGCAGCTTGGGTCATGGACTAGCAATGTACGAGCAGTACTTC. Its protein is CASSLGHGLAMYEQYF. The V and J genes are TRBV5-1 and TRBJ2-7, with 8 bases that match TRBD2. The ends lost 0 bases at V and 4 bases at J; junction bases unmatched: 9. This CDR3 has 16 residues. Germline V gene lookup returns CDR1 SGHRS and CDR2 YFSETQ.

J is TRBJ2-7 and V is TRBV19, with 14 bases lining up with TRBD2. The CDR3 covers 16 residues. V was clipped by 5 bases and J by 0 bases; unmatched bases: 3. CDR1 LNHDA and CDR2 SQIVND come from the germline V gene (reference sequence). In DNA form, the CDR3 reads TGTGCCAGTAGTGCCGGACTAGCGGGGGGCTCCTACGAGCAGTACTTC. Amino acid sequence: CASSAGLAGGSYEQYF.

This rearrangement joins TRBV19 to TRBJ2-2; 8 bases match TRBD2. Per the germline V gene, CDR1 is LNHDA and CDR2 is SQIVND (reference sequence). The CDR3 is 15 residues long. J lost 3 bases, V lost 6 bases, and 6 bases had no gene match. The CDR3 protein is CASRNSGIDTGELFF. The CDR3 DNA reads TGTGCCAGTAGAAATAGCGGGATAGACACCGGGGAGCTGTTTTTT.

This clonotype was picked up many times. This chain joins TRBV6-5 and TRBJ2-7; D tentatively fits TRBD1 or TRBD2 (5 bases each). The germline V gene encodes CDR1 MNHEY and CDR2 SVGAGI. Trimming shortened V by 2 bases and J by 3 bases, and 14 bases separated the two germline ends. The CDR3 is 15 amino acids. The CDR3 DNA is TGTGCCAGCAGTTACCGATCATCAGGGAGCTACGAGCAGTACTTC. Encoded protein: CASSYRSSGSYEQYF.

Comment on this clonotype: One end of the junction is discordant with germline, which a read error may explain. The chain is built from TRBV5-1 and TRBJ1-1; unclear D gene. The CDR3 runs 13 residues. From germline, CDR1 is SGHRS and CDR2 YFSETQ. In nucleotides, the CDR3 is TGTGCCAGCAGCGTAGATGAGATTCAGCAAGCTTTCTTT. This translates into CASSVDEIQQAFF.

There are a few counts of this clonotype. The CDR3 nucleotides are TGTGCCATCGGAGGCGGACAGGGGAAAGCTTTCTTT. This gives the protein CAIGGGQGKAFF. The V and J genes are TRBV10-3 and TRBJ1-1, with 9 bases that match TRBD1. The CDR3 is made up of 12 amino acids. The germline V gene encodes CDR1 ENHRY and CDR2 SYGVKD. The V and J ends lost 8 bases and 9 bases, in that order; junction bases with no gene match: 7.

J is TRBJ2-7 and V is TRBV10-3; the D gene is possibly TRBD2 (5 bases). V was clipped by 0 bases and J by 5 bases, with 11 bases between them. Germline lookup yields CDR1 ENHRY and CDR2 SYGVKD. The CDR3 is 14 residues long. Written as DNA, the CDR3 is TGTGCCATCAGTGAGTCGCCGGGATACGACGAGCAGTACTTC. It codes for CAISESPGYDEQYF.

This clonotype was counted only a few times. The DNA of the CDR3 is TGTGCCAGCTCCGGACAGGGTAGTCAGCCCCAGCATTTT. Translated, it gives CASSGQGSQPQHF. This chain uses TRBV19 with TRBJ1-5; TRBD1 aligns across 8 bases. Per germline, CDR1 LNHDA and CDR2 SQIVND (reference sequence). V lost 9 bases to trimming and J lost 6 bases; unmatched junction nucleotides: 7. CDR3 size: 13 residues.

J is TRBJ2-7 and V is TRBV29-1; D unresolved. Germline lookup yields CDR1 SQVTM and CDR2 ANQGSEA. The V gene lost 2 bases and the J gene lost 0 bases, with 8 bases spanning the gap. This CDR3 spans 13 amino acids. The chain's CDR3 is CSVERLGSYEQYF. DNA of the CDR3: TGCAGCGTTGAACGCTTGGGCTCCTACGAGCAGTACTTC.

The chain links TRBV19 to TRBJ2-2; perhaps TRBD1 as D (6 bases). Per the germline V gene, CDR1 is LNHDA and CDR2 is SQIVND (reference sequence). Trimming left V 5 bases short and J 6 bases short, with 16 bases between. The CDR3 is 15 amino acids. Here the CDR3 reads CASSLQGLVAGELFF. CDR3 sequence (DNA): TGTGCCAGTAGTTTACAGGGCCTAGTAGCCGGGGAGCTGTTTTTT.

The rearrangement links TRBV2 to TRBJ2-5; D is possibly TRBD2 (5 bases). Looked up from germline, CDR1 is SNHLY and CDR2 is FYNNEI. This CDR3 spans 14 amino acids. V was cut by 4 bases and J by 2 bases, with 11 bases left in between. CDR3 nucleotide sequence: TGTGCCAGCAGTGGTACTAGACAACAAGAGACCCAGTACTTC. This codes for CASSGTRQQETQYF.